The 26 T cell receptor beta chains given below trace back to one sample, sequenced in a study of CD8+CD57+ T cells in acquired aplastic anemia. Using genomic DNA as the template, TCR beta VDJ and CDR3 profiling was carried out. In TCRdb, the reads were re-called with MiXCR into one record per CDR3 protein. Of 310,000 or so distinct CDR3 sequences in the sample, 45% to 65% were seen once. All sequencing subjects had displayed CD8+CD57+ cell expansion on flow cytometry. The sequenced sample was sorted CD4+, CD8+, or CD8+CD57+ T cells (not recorded which) from PBMCs. Receptors originate from a human donor with aplastic anemia.

For this clonotype: Germline is not matched at one junction end, which may reflect a read error. The V and J genes are TRBV11-1 and TRBJ2-7, with D tentatively TRBD2 (6 bases). CDR3 length: 13 residues. CDR1 SGHAT and CDR2 FQDESV come from the germline V gene (reference sequence). In DNA form, the CDR3 reads TGTGCCAGCAGTTTAGGAGGGGCGTCTGAGCAGTACTTC. It codes for CASSLGGASEQYF.

This clonotype occurred many times. This chain links TRBV2 with TRBJ2-1; TRBD2 agrees at 12 bases. This CDR3 region has 15 residues. Germline V lookup: CDR1 SNHLY, CDR2 FYNNEI. Losses at the gene ends were 5 bases for V and 7 bases for J; bases not matched to a gene: 6. This chain's CDR3 is CASSILAGGTNEQFF. The CDR3 DNA is TGTGCCAGCAGTATACTAGCGGGGGGTACGAATGAGCAGTTCTTC.

The V call is TRBV25-1, the J call TRBJ1-2; D perhaps matches TRBD1 (6 bases). Trimming cost V 1 base and J 2 bases, with 8 bases left between them. The germline V gene encodes CDR1 MGHDK and CDR2 SYGVNS. The CDR3 covers 14 residues. CDR3 nucleotides: TGTGCCAGCAGTGAATCCGGACAGAACTATGGCTACACCTTC. It yields the protein CASSESGQNYGYTF.

The rearrangement joins TRBV20-1 to TRBJ2-7; the D call may be TRBD1 or TRBD2 (5 bases each). The V and J ends lost 8 bases and 1 base respectively, with 18 bases between them. CDR1 DFQATT and CDR2 SNEGSKA come from the germline V gene (reference sequence). The CDR3 is 14 residues long. The CDR3 nucleotides read TGCAGTACTTTCGGGACCCCGGGGTCCTACGAGCAGTACTTC. Its protein is CSTFGTPGSYEQYF.

In this sample, this clonotype turned up once. V gene TRBV5-1 combines with J gene TRBJ1-4; TRBD1 might be the D (5 bases). The CDR3 totals 15 residues. CDR1 is SGHRS and CDR2 is YFSETQ in the germline V gene. Trimming took 4 bases from V and 6 from J, leaving 16 bases between them. CDR3 nucleotide sequence: TGCGCCAGCAGCCTGGGCTTTGGGGGTGATGAAAAACTGTTTTTT. Translating it yields CASSLGFGGDEKLFF.

This clonotype was found many times. V is TRBV12-3 or TRBV12-4 and J is TRBJ2-5; either TRBD1 or TRBD2 may fit D (5 bases each). V was pared by 8 bases and J by 1 base, with 14 bases between. This CDR3 region has 14 residues. The CDR3 coding sequence is TGTGCCAGCCGCCGGGGCGCCATCCAAGAGACCCAGTACTTC. Protein sequence: CASRRGAIQETQYF.

This clonotype was found once. A read error may be the cause here, since a much bigger clone is one base away. The chain employs TRBV4-1 and TRBJ2-3, with D maybe TRBD2 (7 bases). The CDR3 length is 16 residues. Germline CDR1 is MGHRA and CDR2 is YSYEKL. The CDR3 bases are TGCGCCGGCAGCCTCGGGGGGCGGGAGAGGAGAAATACGCAGTATTTT. It codes for CAGSLGGRERRNTQYF.

The table lists this clonotype with many counts. The chain has TRBV2 and TRBJ1-2; 7 bases agree with TRBD1. The CDR3 sequence is 14 residues long. Germline trimming cut 2 bases from V and 8 bases from J; bases unmatched to any gene: 8. The germline gives CDR1 SNHLY, CDR2 FYNNEI. CDR3 DNA: TGTGCCAGCAGTGAAAGGCGGGACAGTTCAGGCTACACCTTC. This encodes CASSERRDSSGYTF.

The sample holds a few counts of this clonotype. This may be a read error, as it is one base from a much larger clone. The chain employs TRBV7-2 and TRBJ2-3; maybe TRBD1 (5 bases). The CDR3 contains 14 residues. Germline lookup yields CDR1 SGHTA and CDR2 FQGNSA. The CDR3: CASSLDRSTDAQYF. CDR3 nucleotides: TGTGCCAGCAGCTTAGACAGGTCCACAGATGCGCAGTATTTT.

This clonotype was detected many times. V and J are TRBV9 and TRBJ2-7; 11 bases match TRBD2. The CDR3 totals 16 residues. J was trimmed by 0 bases and V by 3 bases; bases with no gene match: 5. Per the germline V gene, CDR1 is SGDLS and CDR2 is YYNGEE. The CDR3 loop reads CASSAVGTSGSYEQYF. The CDR3 DNA is TGTGCCAGCAGCGCCGTAGGGACTAGCGGCTCCTACGAGCAGTACTTC.

This chain connects TRBV29-1 to TRBJ2-3; 8 nucleotides match TRBD1. The CDR3 length is 14 residues. V dropped 6 bases and J dropped 4; count of bases not matched to a gene: 9. Germline CDR1 is SQVTM and CDR2 is ANQGSEA. CDR3 loop: CSVDRGRSADTQYF. The DNA for the CDR3 is TGCAGCGTCGACAGGGGAAGGTCGGCAGATACGCAGTATTTT.

The chain combines TRBV10-3 with TRBJ2-1; D is unclear. This CDR3 contains 14 residues. Trimming stripped 11 bases from V and 0 bases from J, with 14 bases between. Germline V gene sequence: CDR1 ENHRY, CDR2 SYGVKD. This chain's CDR3 is CAVSRQSSYNEQFF. CDR3 nucleotides: TGTGCCGTCTCCCGCCAGAGCTCCTACAATGAGCAGTTCTTC.

This clonotype has at least ten counts. This chain links TRBV12-3 or TRBV12-4 with TRBJ2-7; possibly TRBD2 for D (5 bases). There are 12 residues in the CDR3. V lost 8 bases, J lost 2 bases, and 10 bases lay in between. The CDR3 DNA reads as TGTGCCAGCGGACCGGGGACCTACGAGCAGTACTTC. Amino acids: CASGPGTYEQYF.

This clonotype was recorded many times. The V gene is TRBV5-6, the J gene TRBJ2-1, with 11 bases identical to TRBD2. The CDR3 sequence is 17 residues long. Germline loops: CDR1 SGHDT, CDR2 YYEEEE. V lost 4 bases and J lost 4; bases outside the gene matches: 10. CDR3 bases: TGTGCCAGCAGCCCTTCACGGGCTAGCGGGGGGTACAATGAGCAGTTCTTC. Protein: CASSPSRASGGYNEQFF.

As regards this clonotype: This CDR3 is missing its conserved last phenylalanine or tryptophan, likely due to a read error. Because the CDR3's place on the DNA is in doubt, the DNA is left out and the CDR3 is given as listed by TCRdb. The chain uses TRBV20-1 and TRBJ2-7; the table's D call of TRBD1 was not tested on the DNA. Germline CDR1 reads DFQATT; CDR2 reads SNEGSKA (reference sequence). The CDR3 has 8 amino acids, counting both end residues. CDR3 loop: CSASRARG.

The J gene is TRBJ2-3, the V gene TRBV20-1; 12 bases fit TRBD2. There are 16 residues in the CDR3. J was trimmed by 1 base and V by 3 bases; bases with no gene match: 5. Germline V lookup: CDR1 DFQATT, CDR2 SNEGSKA (reference sequence). The CDR3 region is CSASKLAGGGTDTQYF. The CDR3 region has the DNA TGCAGTGCTAGTAAACTAGCGGGGGGAGGCACAGATACGCAGTATTTT.

There are a few counts of this clonotype. V and J are TRBV5-6 and TRBJ1-2; D may be TRBD1 (6 bases). The germline CDR1 and CDR2 sequences are SGHDT and YYEEEE. The length of the CDR3 is 13 residues. V shed 2 bases and J shed 6 bases, with 11 bases lying between them. CDR3: CASSLGGGHGYTF. The DNA for the CDR3 is TGTGCCAGCAGCTTAGGGGGGGGCCATGGCTACACCTTC.

This chain links TRBV20-1 with TRBJ2-7, with 8 bases fitting TRBD1. Germline V lookup: CDR1 DFQATT, CDR2 SNEGSKA (reference sequence). This CDR3 comprises 15 residues. With V trimmed by 3 bases and J by 0 bases, 7 bases remained unmatched. Here the CDR3 reads CSARTRGTGSYEQYF. Here the CDR3 DNA reads TGCAGTGCTAGGACCAGAGGGACAGGCTCCTACGAGCAGTACTTC.

The rearrangement joins TRBV24-1 to TRBJ2-2, with 8 bases that match TRBD1. V shed 9 bases and J 6 bases; nucleotides not matched to a gene: 2. Germline V gene data show CDR1 as KGHDR and CDR2 as SFDVKD. This CDR3 contains 12 residues. The CDR3 spells CATQQGAGELFF. Here the CDR3 DNA reads TGTGCCACCCAACAGGGGGCCGGGGAGCTGTTTTTT.

The chain carries TRBV9 and TRBJ2-7; D gene ambiguous. In germline, CDR1 is SGDLS, CDR2 YYNGEE. With 6 bases removed from V and 4 bases from J, the gap between germline ends came to 8 bases. The CDR3 runs to 11 residues. Here the CDR3 reads CASTDGYEQYF. CDR3 sequence (DNA): TGTGCCAGCACCGACGGGTACGAGCAGTACTTC.

The chain combines TRBV12-3 or TRBV12-4 with TRBJ1-1, with a weak D call TRBD1 (5 bases). The CDR3 length is 14 residues. V shed 3 bases and J shed 5 bases, with 13 bases lying between them. In nucleotides, the CDR3 is TGTGCCAGCAGTTTGGACACCTCGAGGACTGAAGCTTTCTTT. It codes for CASSLDTSRTEAFF.

The rearrangement joins TRBV20-1 to TRBJ2-7, with TRBD2 as a possible D gene (6 bases). CDR3 length equals 13 residues. V was clipped by 6 bases and J by 1 base, with 13 bases between them. Looked up from germline, CDR1 is DFQATT and CDR2 is SNEGSKA (reference sequence). The CDR3 here is CSAIVAGSYEQYF. CDR3 nucleotide sequence: TGCAGTGCCATAGTGGCGGGGTCCTACGAGCAGTACTTC.

In its sample, this clonotype was seen many times. The J gene is TRBJ2-5, the V gene TRBV6-5, with TRBD2 matching over 7 bases. This CDR3 spans 20 amino acids. Germline V gives CDR1 MNHEY, CDR2 SVGAGI. With 3 bases clipped from V and 0 bases from J, the junction kept 19 bases outside the gene matches. The CDR3 nucleotides read TGTGCCAGCAGTTATGTCCCCCCAAGTTCGGGACTAAATTACCAAGAGACCCAGTACTTC. Amino acids: CASSYVPPSSGLNYQETQYF.

This clonotype showed up just a few times. This may stem from a read error, because a much larger clone lies one nucleotide away. This chain connects TRBV19 to TRBJ2-3, with TRBD2 as a possible D gene (6 bases). The CDR3 extends over 15 amino acids. CDR1 LNHDA and CDR2 SQIVND come from the germline V gene (reference sequence). Here the CDR3 DNA reads TGTGCCAGTAGTGTAGAGGGACTCTCCGGGGATACGCAGTATTTT. Translating it yields CASSVEGLSGDTQYF.

This clonotype was observed at least ten times. V and J are TRBV2 and TRBJ2-5; unclear D gene. Trimming took off 5 bases at V and 5 bases at J, with 6 bases between the two ends. The CDR3 has 11 residues. Germline assignment: CDR1 SNHLY and CDR2 FYNNEI. CDR3 protein: CASSPLETQYF. CDR3 in DNA: TGTGCCAGCAGTCCGCTGGAGACCCAGTACTTC.

This clonotype came up once. A junction end diverges from the germline sequence, so it may reflect a read error. This rearrangement joins TRBV20-1 to TRBJ2-2; TRBD2 agrees at 11 bases. CDR3 length: 15 residues. Germline V gene data show CDR1 as DFQATT and CDR2 as SNEGSKA (reference sequence). CDR3 nucleotides: TGCAGTGCCTCCGTCGGGACTAGCGGTGCCGGGGAGCCGTTTTTT. Translation gives CSASVGTSGAGEPFF.